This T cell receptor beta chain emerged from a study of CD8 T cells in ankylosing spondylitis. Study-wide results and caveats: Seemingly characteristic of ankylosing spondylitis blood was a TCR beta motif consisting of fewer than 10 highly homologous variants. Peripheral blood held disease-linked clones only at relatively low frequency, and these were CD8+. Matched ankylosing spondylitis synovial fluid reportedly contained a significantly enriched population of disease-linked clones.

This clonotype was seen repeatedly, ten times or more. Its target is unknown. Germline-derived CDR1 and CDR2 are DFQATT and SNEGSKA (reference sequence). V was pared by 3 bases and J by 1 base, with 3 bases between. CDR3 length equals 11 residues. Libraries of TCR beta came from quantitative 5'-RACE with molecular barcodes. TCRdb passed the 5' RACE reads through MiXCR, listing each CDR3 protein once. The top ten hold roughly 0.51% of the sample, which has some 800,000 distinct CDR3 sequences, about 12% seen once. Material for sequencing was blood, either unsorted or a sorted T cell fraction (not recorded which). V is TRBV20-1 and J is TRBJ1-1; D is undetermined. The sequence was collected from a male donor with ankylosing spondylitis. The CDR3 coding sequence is TGCAGTGCTAGCTCGAACACTGAAGCTTTCTTT. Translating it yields CSASSNTEAFF.